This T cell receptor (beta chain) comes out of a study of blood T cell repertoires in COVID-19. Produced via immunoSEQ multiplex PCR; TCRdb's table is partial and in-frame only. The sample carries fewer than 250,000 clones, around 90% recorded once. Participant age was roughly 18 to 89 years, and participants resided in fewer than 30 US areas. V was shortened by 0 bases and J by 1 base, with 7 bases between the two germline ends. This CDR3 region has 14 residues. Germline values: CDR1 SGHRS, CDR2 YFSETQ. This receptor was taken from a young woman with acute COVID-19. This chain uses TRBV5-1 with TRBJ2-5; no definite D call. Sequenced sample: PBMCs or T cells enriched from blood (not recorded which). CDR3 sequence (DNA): TGCGCCAGCAGCTTGGCATCTACCCAAGAGACCCAGTACTTC. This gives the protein CASSLASTQETQYF. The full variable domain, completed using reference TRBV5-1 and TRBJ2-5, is KAGVTQTPRYLIKTRGQQVTLSCSPISGHRSVSWYQQTPGQGLQFLFEYFSETQRNKGNFPGRFSGRQFSNSRSEMNVSTLELGDSALYLCASSLASTQETQYFGPGTRLLVL.